Listed here is a single T cell receptor beta chain. The antigen it binds to is not known. No base qualities exist here, and no much larger clone lies one base off it. The record originates from a study of siplizumab effects on memory and regulatory T cells (dated by TCRdb to between 2017 and 2020). A note on the overall study: The study looked at the effect of siplizumab, an anti-CD2 antibody, on alloreactive T-cell subsets in allogeneic mixed lymphocyte reactions made from human PBMCs. What the work shows at the level of the full study, not this receptor alone: In reactions with siplizumab, an average of approximately 69% of mappable alloreactive CD4+ clones were Treg-derived, compared with 25% to 30% in control reactions. The cumulative frequency of alloreactive sequences that could be traced back to unstimulated CD4+ memory T cells was significantly reduced by siplizumab. Compared with memory T cells, unstimulated naive T cells appeared more diverse, and naive cells seemed to make a substantial contribution to the alloresponse. Because sequences at frequencies below about 10^-5 were poorly captured, only a minor fraction of alloreactive clones could be mapped back to unstimulated subsets. About 80-96% of proliferating CD4+ or CD8+ clones could not be given a naive or memory phenotype. The suppressive function of proliferating Tregs from siplizumab cultures was not functionally confirmed.

Spanning cysteine to phenylalanine, the CDR3 consists of 14 amino acids. Only the CDR3 part of the read is kept: 42 bases, read in frame from the first base. From a lookup of the germline V gene (reference sequence), CDR1 and CDR2 are GTSNPN and SVGIG. At the junction V is shortened by 3 bases and J by 9 bases; bases outside the gene matches: 9. TCRbeta CDR3 sequencing was performed on sorted unstimulated T cells and on proliferating T cells recovered from mixed lymphocyte reactions. Fresh whole blood from about eleven HLA-typed healthy donors served as the source for isolating PBMCs. The receptor library was made with the immunoSEQ multiplex PCR assay. About 10^5 TCR templates per sample were assayed by the deep sequencing platform. Genomic DNA extracted from sorted T cells was used for TCRbeta CDR3 sequencing. As for the authors' bioinformatics: The R programming language was used for clonal analysis of the TCRbeta CDR3 data. Alloreactive CD4+ and CD8+ clones were defined by comparing unstimulated samples with post-reaction CFSE-low samples. Regulatory or non-regulatory origin was assigned to alloreactive CD4+ clones by matching of sequences to sorted unstimulated Treg and non-Treg repertoires. Entries here come from immuneACCESS through TCRdb and include only in-frame sequences with V and J called. Some clones fail to appear in such tables; in the studies checked, an unresolved V gene covers under half of the shortfall, and the cause of the remainder is unknown. D and trimming come from the DNA, and the V and J calls and clone size come from that table. A total of about 100,000 clones appear in this sample, more than 85% of them only once. Over 0.12% of the sample lies in the top ten.

The receptor chain draws on TRBV30 and TRBJ2-7, and 12 junctional nucleotides match TRBD2. This TCR was sampled from a human donor in good health. The sequencing input was CD4+ T cells sorted from blood. The DNA sequence is TGTGCCTGGAGAAAACTAGCGGGGGGCGTGAGGCAGTACTTC. It translates to CAWRKLAGGVRQYF.